The sequence of this T cell receptor beta chain was determined in a study of shared clonotypes between healthy human individuals. Study summary: Per donor, CD8 memory used one plate, CD8 naive used two, CD4 memory used three and CD4 naive used three. Study-level results: Generally, naive subsets came out with larger estimated richness than memory subsets. The authors expected sequencing depth to affect clonotype sharing among donors.

Assay execution took place at the deep level. TCRdb keeps only in-frame clones here, not all; method: immunoSEQ multiplex PCR. Counted here are about 2.4 million clones, just over 90% occurring once; the ten biggest clones make up 0.13% to 0.15%. CDR1 and CDR2 (germline): SGHNT, YYREEE (reference sequence). The CDR3 is 16 residues long. V lost 0 bases, J lost 7 bases, and 5 bases stayed unmatched. In its sample, this clone was seen once. Its target is unknown. Sequencing was performed on naive CD4+ T cells sorted from blood. Subset given: CD45RA+ positively selected. The receptor was isolated from a man aged 18 to 29 in good health. The chain uses TRBV5-4 and TRBJ2-2, with 11 bases lining up with TRBD1. The CDR3 region has the DNA TGTGCCAGCAGCTTGGTGGGACAGGGGGTGTTCGGGGAGCTGTTTTTT. This codes for CASSLVGQGVFGELFF.